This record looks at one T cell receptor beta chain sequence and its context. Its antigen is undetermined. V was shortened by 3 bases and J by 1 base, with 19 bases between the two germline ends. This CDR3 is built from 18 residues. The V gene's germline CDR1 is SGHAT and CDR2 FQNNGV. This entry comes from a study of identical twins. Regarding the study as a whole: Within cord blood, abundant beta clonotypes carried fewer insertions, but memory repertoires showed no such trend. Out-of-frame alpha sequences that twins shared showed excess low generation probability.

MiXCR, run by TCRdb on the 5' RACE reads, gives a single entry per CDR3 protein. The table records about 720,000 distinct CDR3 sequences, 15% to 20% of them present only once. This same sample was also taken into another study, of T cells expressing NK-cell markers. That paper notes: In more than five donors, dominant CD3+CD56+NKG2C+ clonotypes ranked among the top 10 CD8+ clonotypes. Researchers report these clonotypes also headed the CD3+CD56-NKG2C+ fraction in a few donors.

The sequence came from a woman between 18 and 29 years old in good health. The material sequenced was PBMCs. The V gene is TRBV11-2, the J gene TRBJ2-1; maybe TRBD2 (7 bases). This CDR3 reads CASSFWGGGKASYNEQFF. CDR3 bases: TGTGCCAGCAGCTTCTGGGGGGGCGGTAAGGCATCCTACAATGAGCAGTTCTTC.